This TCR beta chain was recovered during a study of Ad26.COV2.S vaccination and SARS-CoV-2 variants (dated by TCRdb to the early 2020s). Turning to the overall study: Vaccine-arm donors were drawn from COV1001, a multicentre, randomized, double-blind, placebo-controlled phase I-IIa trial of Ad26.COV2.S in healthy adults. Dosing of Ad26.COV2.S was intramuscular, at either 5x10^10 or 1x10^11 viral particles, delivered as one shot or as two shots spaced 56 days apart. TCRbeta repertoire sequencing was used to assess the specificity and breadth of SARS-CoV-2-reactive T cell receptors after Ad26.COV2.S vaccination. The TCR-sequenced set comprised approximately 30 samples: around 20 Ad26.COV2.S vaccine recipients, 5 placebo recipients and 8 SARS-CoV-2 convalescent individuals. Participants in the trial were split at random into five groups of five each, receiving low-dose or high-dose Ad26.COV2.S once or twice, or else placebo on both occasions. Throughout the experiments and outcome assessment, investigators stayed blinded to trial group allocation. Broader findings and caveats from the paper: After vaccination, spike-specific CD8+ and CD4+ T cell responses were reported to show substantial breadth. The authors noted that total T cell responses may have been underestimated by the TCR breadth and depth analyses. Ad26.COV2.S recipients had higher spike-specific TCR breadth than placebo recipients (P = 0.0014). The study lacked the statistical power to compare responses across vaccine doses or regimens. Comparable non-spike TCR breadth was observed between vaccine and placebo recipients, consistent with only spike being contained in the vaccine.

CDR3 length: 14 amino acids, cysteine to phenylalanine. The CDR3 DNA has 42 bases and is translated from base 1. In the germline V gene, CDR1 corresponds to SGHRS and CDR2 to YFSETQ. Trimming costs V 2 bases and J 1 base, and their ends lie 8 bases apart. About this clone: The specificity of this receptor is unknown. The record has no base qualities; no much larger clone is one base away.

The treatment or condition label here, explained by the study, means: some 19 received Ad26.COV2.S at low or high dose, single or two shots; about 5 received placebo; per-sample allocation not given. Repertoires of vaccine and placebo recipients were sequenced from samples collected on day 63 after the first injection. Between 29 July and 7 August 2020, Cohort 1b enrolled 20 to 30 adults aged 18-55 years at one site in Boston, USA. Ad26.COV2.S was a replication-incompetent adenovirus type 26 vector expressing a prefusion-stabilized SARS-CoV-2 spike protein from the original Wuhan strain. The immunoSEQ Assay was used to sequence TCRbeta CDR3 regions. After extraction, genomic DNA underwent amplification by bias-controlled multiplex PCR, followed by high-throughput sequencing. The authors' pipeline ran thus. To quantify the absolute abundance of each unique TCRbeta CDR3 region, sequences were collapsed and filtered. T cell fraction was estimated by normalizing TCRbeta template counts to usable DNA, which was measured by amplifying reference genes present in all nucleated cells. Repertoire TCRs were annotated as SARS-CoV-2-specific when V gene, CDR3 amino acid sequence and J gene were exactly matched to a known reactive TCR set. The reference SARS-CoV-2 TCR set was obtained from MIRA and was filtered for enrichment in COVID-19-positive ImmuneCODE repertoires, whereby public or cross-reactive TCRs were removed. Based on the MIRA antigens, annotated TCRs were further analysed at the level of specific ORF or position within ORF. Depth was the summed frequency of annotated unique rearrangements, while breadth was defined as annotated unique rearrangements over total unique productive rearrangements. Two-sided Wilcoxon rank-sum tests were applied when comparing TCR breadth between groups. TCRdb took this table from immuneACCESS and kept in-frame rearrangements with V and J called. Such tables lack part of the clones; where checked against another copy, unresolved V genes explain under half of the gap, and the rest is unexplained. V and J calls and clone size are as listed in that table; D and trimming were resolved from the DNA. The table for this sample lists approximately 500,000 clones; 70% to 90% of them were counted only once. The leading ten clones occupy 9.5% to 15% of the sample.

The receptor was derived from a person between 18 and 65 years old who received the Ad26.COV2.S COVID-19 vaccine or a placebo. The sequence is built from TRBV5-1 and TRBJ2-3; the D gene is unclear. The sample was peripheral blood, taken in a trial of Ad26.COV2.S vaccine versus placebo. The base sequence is TGCGCCAGCAGCTTTGAGGATCGCACAGATACGCAGTATTTT. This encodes CASSFEDRTDTQYF.